The 13 T cell receptor beta chains in this list originate from one sample, sequenced in a study of beta chain features in type 1 diabetes. What was sequenced were expressed TCRB transcripts, since all of the isolated RNA had been reverse transcribed. The data were produced by immunoSEQ multiplex PCR, yet TCRdb's version contains in-frame clones alone and is incomplete. This repertoire shows about 150,000 clones, about 8.1% found once; its top ten account for approximately 0.65%. The sample comprised central memory CD4+ T cells from blood. These receptors came from a man in his late teens or twenties in good health.

Only a few counts were recorded for this clone. J is TRBJ1-5 and V is TRBV28, with 8 bases identical to TRBD1. The length of the CDR3 is 15 residues. V dropped 8 bases and J dropped 0; count of bases not matched to a gene: 6. Germline lookup yields CDR1 MDHEN and CDR2 SYDVKM. The CDR3 region has the DNA TGTGCCAGCCGAACAGGGGGGGCTAGCAATCAGCCCCAGCATTTT. This encodes CASRTGGASNQPQHF.

V and J are TRBV9 and TRBJ2-2, with 7 bases matching TRBD2. V trimming: 0 bases; J trimming: 4 bases; junction bases outside the gene matches: 6. CDR1 is SGDLS and CDR2 is YYNGEE in the germline V gene. This CDR3 contains 16 residues. The CDR3 nucleotides read TGTGCCAGCAGCGTAGCAGGCGGGAGAAGCACCGGGGAGCTGTTTTTT. Its protein product is CASSVAGGRSTGELFF.

This clone was seen a few times. The rearrangement joins TRBV19 to TRBJ1-2, with 7 bases identical to TRBD1. CDR3 length: 15 residues. Germline assignment: CDR1 LNHDA and CDR2 SQIVND (reference sequence). V was pared by 4 bases and J by 0 bases, with 5 bases of the junction left unmatched. CDR3 bases: TGTGCCAGTAGTAACAGGGGACCAGCTAACTATGGCTACACCTTC. The encoded protein is CASSNRGPANYGYTF.

The chain joins TRBV5-4 to TRBJ2-2; D is uncertain. V lost 0 bases and J lost 7, with 7 bases in between. The CDR3 has 13 amino acids. Germline loops: CDR1 SGHNT, CDR2 YYREEE (reference sequence). In DNA, the CDR3 is TGTGCCAGCAGCTTGGCCCAGAACGGGGAGCTGTTTTTT. Its protein is CASSLAQNGELFF.

The J gene is TRBJ2-5, the V gene TRBV14, with D unclear. CDR1 is SGHDN and CDR2 is FVKESK in the germline V gene. The CDR3 loop spans 12 amino acids. Trimming took off 1 base at V and 5 bases at J, with 5 bases between the two ends. The CDR3 spells CASSQVGETQYF. Here the CDR3 DNA reads TGTGCCAGCAGCCAAGTTGGCGAGACCCAGTACTTC. The full variable domain, completed using reference TRBV14 and TRBJ2-5, is EAGVTQFPSHSVIEKGQTVTLRCDPISGHDNLYWYRRVMGKEIKFLLHFVKESKQDESGMPNNRFLAERTGGTYSTLKVQPAELEDSGVYFCASSQVGETQYFGPGTRLLVL.

This chain joins TRBV11-3 and TRBJ2-6, with 7 nucleotides matching TRBD1. V dropped 4 bases and J dropped 4; count of bases not matched to a gene: 4. The CDR3 has 15 residues. CDR1 and CDR2 from the germline V gene are SGHNT and YENEEA. CDR3 loop: CASSSTGAGANVLTF. Written as DNA, the CDR3 is TGTGCCAGCAGCTCTACAGGGGCCGGGGCCAACGTCCTGACTTTC.

This chain joins TRBV7-2 and TRBJ1-6; 10 bases fit TRBD1. With 4 bases clipped from V and 3 bases from J, the junction kept 6 bases outside the gene matches. Germline-derived CDR1 and CDR2 are SGHTA and FQGNSA. The CDR3 contains 17 residues. CDR3 amino acids: CASSSRQGAVYNSPLHF. The CDR3, as DNA: TGTGCCAGCAGCTCCAGACAGGGGGCAGTCTATAATTCACCCCTCCACTTT.

This clone came up a few times. The rearrangement joins TRBV19 to TRBJ2-7; 8 bases are a match to TRBD2. The CDR3 has 16 amino acids. V lost 6 bases and J lost 3; bases outside the gene matches: 13. The germline gives CDR1 LNHDA, CDR2 SQIVND (reference sequence). CDR3 amino acids: CASRRTAGVGFYEQYF. Here the CDR3 DNA reads TGTGCCAGTAGACGGACAGCGGGAGTGGGTTTCTACGAGCAGTACTTC.

This clone was detected a few times. The chain combines TRBV28 with TRBJ2-2; the D gene is possibly TRBD1 (5 bases). The CDR3 length is 13 residues. V lost 6 bases and J lost 3, with 8 bases in between. Germline V gene data show CDR1 as MDHEN and CDR2 as SYDVKM. The CDR3 loop is CASRQTDTGELFF. The CDR3 DNA follows: TGTGCCAGCAGACAGACAGACACCGGGGAGCTGTTTTTT.

This clone was observed many times. V usage is TRBV28 and J usage is TRBJ1-6, with 7 bases fitting TRBD1. Germline values: CDR1 MDHEN, CDR2 SYDVKM. Germline trimming cut 11 bases from V and 12 bases from J; bases unmatched to any gene: 7. The length of the CDR3 is 11 residues. The CDR3 protein is CAGQSGGPLHF. The DNA of the CDR3 is TGTGCCGGACAATCAGGGGGACCCCTCCACTTT.

Comment on this clone: At one end the junction does not follow the germline gene, possibly because of a read error. The chain recombines TRBV6-6 with TRBJ2-7; 8 bases are shared with TRBD1. Germline V gene data show CDR1 as MNHNY and CDR2 as SVGAGI (reference sequence). The CDR3 is made up of 15 amino acids. This chain's CDR3 is CAISESDRGVYEQYF. The CDR3 bases are TGTGCCATCAGTGAGTCCGACAGGGGAGTGTACGAGCAGTACTTC.

This clone came up a few times. V and J are TRBV30 and TRBJ1-2; D gene uncertain. This CDR3 region has 13 residues. V dropped 0 bases and J dropped 4 bases, with 9 bases sitting between them. CDR1 and CDR2 from the germline V gene are GTSNPN and SVGIG (reference sequence). CDR3 DNA: TGTGCCTGGAGTGTACTCTCGGTCTATGGCTACACCTTC. It specifies CAWSVLSVYGYTF.

The table lists this clone with many counts. The chain is built from TRBV7-9 and TRBJ2-6; D is perhaps TRBD2 (5 bases). Germline CDR1 SEHNR, CDR2 FQNEAQ (reference sequence). V was shortened by 1 base and J by 0 bases, with 7 bases between the two germline ends. There are 16 residues in the CDR3. The CDR3 protein is CASSLVAGSGANVLTF. The CDR3 region has the DNA TGTGCCAGCAGCTTAGTGGCGGGCTCTGGGGCCAACGTCCTGACTTTC.